This T cell receptor (beta chain) emerged from a study of shared clonotypes between healthy human individuals. Study background: Each donor contributed plates that comprised three CD4 naive, three CD4 memory, two CD8 naive and one CD8 memory. Findings and caveats of the study: Larger richness was generally estimated for naive than memory subsets. Naive CD4 clonotypes overlapped across a few donors at roughly 4.5%. The expectation was that sequencing depth would affect clonotype sharing among donors.

Worth noting for this clone: Its antigen is unknown.

Here immunoSEQ multiplex PCR was the method, and the copy in TCRdb shows in-frame clones only, minus some. The repertoire holds roughly 2.1 million clones, with about 92% as singletons. Positively selected for CCR7, the CD45RO-negative cells used as naive CD8 cells excluded terminally differentiated effector memory CD45RA+ cells. CDR3 length equals 17 residues. Germline V CDR1 and CDR2: ENHRY, SYGVKD. Unmatched junction bases numbered 13, after V lost 3 bases and J lost 4 bases. Input material: naive CD8+ T cells from PBMCs. The J gene is TRBJ2-3, the V gene TRBV10-3; 7 positions agree with TRBD2. This clonotype was sampled from a man younger than 35 in good health. Some clones in this sample may be carry-over from other donors' samples. The CDR3 sequence: CAISDPVWGREADTQYF. CDR3 nucleotides: TGTGCCATCAGTGACCCTGTTTGGGGGAGGGAGGCAGATACGCAGTATTTT.